Listed below are T cell receptor beta chains from one sample, sequenced in a study of shared clonotypes between healthy human individuals. Only in-frame clones appear in the TCRdb table, and some are missing; sequencing was by immunoSEQ multiplex PCR. Of more than 2,000,000 clones detected, around 90% appear once; the ten largest clones hold 0.14%. The sequencing sample was made of naive CD4+ T cells sorted from blood. These receptors originate from a man aged 18 to 29 in good health. The CDR3 runs from the conserved cysteine through the conserved F or W. A D gene is named only where the DNA matches it firmly. Clone size, where shown, is once, few, many, or a class for clones that have expanded.

clone_size j_call v_call d_call cdr3_nt cdr3_aa
NA TRBJ1-6 TRBV7-9 NA TGTGCCAGCAAGGGAGCTTTTAATTCACCCCTCCACTTT CASKGAFNSPLHF
NA TRBJ2-2 TRBV11-1 TRBD2 TGTGCCAGCAGCCAACTAGCGGGGGGGCTTACCGGGGAGCTGTTTTTT CASSQLAGGLTGELFF
NA TRBJ2-7 TRBV6-5 NA TGTGCCAGCAGTTGGGCGGACGAGCAGTACTTC CASSWADEQYF
NA TRBJ1-1 TRBV7-9 NA TGTGCCAGCAGCCGCGATAACCTCTGGGGACCTTTGAACACTGAAGCTTTCTTT CASSRDNLWGPLNTEAFF
NA TRBJ2-3 TRBV5-6 TRBD1 TGTGCCAGCGGCATCGACAGGGTAGATACGCAGTATTTT CASGIDRVDTQYF
NA TRBJ2-7 TRBV5-1 NA TGCGCCAGCTGGAGGGGAGACCTAGCCTACGAGCAGTACTTC CASWRGDLAYEQYF
NA TRBJ2-2 TRBV7-9 NA TGTGCCAGCAGCTTACTCCCAAATCAGGGGGAGCTGTTTTTT CASSLLPNQGELFF
NA TRBJ1-6 TRBV5-5 NA TGTGCCAGCAGCTCCCTGGCGGGGGTAATTAATTCACCCCTCCACTTT CASSSLAGVINSPLHF
NA TRBJ2-7 TRBV5-1 NA TGCGCCAGCAGCTTACCGAGTCTCGAGCAGTACTTC CASSLPSLEQYF
NA TRBJ2-2 TRBV5-1 TRBD1 TGCGCCAGCAGCCCCGGACAGGAATACACCGGGGAGCTGTTTTTT CASSPGQEYTGELFF
NA TRBJ2-2 TRBV5-1 TRBD1 TGCGCCAGCACGGGGACAGGGGACACCGGGGAGCTGTTTTTT CASTGTGDTGELFF
NA TRBJ1-1 TRBV5-4 TRBD1 TGTGCCAGCAGGGGGACAGGACGGTTCGGGACTGAAGCTTTCTTT CASRGTGRFGTEAFF
NA TRBJ2-7 TRBV6-6 NA TGTGCCAGCAGTTATCCGAGGCACGAGCAGTACTTC CASSYPRHEQYF
NA TRBJ1-1 TRBV2 NA TGTGCCAGCATGGAGGGTTTTACTGAAGCTTTCTTT CASMEGFTEAFF
NA TRBJ2-7 TRBV19 NA TGTGCCAGTAGCCAACCCGCCGGCAGGGTGCCCTACGAGCAGTACTTC CASSQPAGRVPYEQYF
NA TRBJ1-2 TRBV4-1 NA TGCGCCAGCAGCCAAGTGGGGATGACAGCTAACTATGGCTACACCTTC CASSQVGMTANYGYTF
NA TRBJ1-5 TRBV7-2 NA TGTGCCAGCAGCCCTGGACAGTATAGCAATCAGCCCCAGCATTTT CASSPGQYSNQPQHF
NA TRBJ2-1 TRBV30 NA TGTGCCTGGGTACGGGGGGTAGGGGGCAATGAGCAGTTCTTC CAWVRGVGGNEQFF
NA TRBJ2-7 TRBV30 NA TGTGCCTGGCAACCCCCGACGCCCCCCTACGAGCAGTACTTC CAWQPPTPPYEQYF
NA TRBJ2-5 TRBV30 NA TGTGCCTGGAGTGTACCCAAACAAGAGACCCAGTACTTC CAWSVPKQETQYF
once TRBJ2-5 TRBV5-4 TRBD1 TGTGCCAGCAGCATCGGACAGGGGAGGGAGACCCAGTACTTC CASSIGQGRETQYF
NA TRBJ1-6 TRBV12-5 TRBD1 TGTGCTAGTGGTTTAGCAGGGGGGAGCTATAATTCACCCCTCCACTTT CASGLAGGSYNSPLHF